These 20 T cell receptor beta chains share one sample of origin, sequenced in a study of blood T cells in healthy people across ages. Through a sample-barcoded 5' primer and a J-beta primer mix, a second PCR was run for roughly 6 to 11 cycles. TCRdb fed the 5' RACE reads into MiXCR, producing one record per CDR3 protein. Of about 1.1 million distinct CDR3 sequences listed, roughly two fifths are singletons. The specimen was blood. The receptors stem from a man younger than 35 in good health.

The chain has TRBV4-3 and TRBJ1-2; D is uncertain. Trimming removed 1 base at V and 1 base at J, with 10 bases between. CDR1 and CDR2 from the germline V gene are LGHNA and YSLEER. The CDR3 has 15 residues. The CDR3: CASSQVFTDNYGYTF. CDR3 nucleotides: TGCGCCAGCAGCCAAGTGTTTACCGATAACTATGGCTACACCTTC.

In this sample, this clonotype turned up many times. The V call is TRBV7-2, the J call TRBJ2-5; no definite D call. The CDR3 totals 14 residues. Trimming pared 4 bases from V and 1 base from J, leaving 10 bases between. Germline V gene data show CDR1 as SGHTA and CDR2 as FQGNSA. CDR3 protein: CASSSPNRQETQYF. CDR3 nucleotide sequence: TGTGCCAGCAGCTCTCCAAACCGCCAAGAGACCCAGTACTTC.

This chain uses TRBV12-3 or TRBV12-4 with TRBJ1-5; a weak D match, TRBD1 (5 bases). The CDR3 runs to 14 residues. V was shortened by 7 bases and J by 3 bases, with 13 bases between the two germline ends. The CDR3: CASNRDGTNQPQHF. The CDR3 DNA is TGTGCCAGCAACCGGGACGGGACCAATCAGCCCCAGCATTTT.

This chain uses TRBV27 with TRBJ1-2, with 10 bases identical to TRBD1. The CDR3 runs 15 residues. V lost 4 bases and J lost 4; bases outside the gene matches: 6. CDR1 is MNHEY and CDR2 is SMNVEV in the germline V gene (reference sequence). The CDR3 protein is CASSSRTGGPYGYTF. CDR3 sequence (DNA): TGTGCCAGCAGTTCCCGGACAGGGGGTCCCTATGGCTACACCTTC.

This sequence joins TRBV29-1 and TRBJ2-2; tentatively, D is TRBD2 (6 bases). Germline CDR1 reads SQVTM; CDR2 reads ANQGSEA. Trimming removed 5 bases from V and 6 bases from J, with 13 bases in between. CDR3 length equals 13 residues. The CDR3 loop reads CSVRRVGAGELFF. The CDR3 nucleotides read TGCAGCGTTCGGAGGGTAGGAGCCGGGGAGCTGTTTTTT.

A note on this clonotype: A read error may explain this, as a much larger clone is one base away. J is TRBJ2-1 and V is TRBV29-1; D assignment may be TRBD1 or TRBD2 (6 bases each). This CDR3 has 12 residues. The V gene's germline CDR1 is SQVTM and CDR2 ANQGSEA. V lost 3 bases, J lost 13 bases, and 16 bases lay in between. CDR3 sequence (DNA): TGCAGCGTTGAGGAGGGGGGAGTGGTCCAGTTCTTC. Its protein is CSVEEGGVVQFF.

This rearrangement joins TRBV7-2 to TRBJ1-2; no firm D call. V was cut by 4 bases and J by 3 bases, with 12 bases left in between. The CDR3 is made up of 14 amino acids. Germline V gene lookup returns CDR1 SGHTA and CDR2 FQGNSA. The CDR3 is CASSSTSDDYGYTF. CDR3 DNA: TGTGCCAGCAGCTCTACATCGGACGACTATGGCTACACCTTC.

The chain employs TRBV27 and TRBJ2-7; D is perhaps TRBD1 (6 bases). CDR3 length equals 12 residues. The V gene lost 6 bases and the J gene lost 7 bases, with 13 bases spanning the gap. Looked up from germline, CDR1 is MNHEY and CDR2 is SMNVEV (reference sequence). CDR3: CASSRDIREQYF. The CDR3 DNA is TGTGCCAGCAGCCGGGACATACGGGAGCAGTACTTC.

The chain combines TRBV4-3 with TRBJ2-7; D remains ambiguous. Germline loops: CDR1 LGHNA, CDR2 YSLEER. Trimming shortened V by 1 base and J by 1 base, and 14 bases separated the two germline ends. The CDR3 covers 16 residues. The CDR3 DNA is TGCGCCAGCAGCCAAGCACATGTGCCAGGTTCCTACGAGCAGTACTTC. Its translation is CASSQAHVPGSYEQYF.

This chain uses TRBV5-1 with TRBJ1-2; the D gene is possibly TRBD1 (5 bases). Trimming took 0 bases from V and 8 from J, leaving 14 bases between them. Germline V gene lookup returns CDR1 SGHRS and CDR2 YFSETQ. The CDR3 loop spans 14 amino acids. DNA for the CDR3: TGCGCCAGCAGCTTGGGTCAGGGAGTAGAGGGCTACACCTTC. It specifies CASSLGQGVEGYTF. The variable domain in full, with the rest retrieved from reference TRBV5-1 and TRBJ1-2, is KAGVTQTPRYLIKTRGQQVTLSCSPISGHRSVSWYQQTPGQGLQFLFEYFSETQRNKGNFPGRFSGRQFSNSRSEMNVSTLELGDSALYLCASSLGQGVEGYTFGSGTRLTVV.

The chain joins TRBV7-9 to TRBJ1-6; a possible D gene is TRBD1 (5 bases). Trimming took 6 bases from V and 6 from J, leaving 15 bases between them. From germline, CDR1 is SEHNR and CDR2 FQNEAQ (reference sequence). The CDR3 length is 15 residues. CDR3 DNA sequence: TGTGCCAGCAGGCTCAGGGATTATCTTAATTCACCCCTCCACTTT. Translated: CASRLRDYLNSPLHF.

CDR3 in DNA: TGTGCCAGCAGCTTAGAGGACAGACCCAATTCACCCCTCCACTTT. It translates to CASSLEDRPNSPLHF. The chain couples TRBV7-2 to TRBJ1-6; D is possibly TRBD1 (6 bases). Per the germline V gene, CDR1 is SGHTA and CDR2 is FQGNSA. This CDR3 region has 15 residues. V was clipped by 1 base and J by 7 bases, with 11 bases between them. The full variable domain, rest sourced from reference TRBV7-2 and TRBJ1-6, is GAGVSQSPSNKVTEKGKDVELRCDPISGHTALYWYRQSLGQGLEFLIYFQGNSAPDKSGLPSDRFSAERTGGSVSTLTIQRTQQEDSAVYLCASSLEDRPNSPLHFGNGTRLTVT.

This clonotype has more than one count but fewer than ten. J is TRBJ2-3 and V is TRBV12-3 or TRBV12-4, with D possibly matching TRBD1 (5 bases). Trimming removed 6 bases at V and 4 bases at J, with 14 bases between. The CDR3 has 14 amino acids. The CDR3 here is CASRQNQGPDTQYF. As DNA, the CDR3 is TGTGCCAGCAGGCAGAACCAGGGTCCAGATACGCAGTATTTT.

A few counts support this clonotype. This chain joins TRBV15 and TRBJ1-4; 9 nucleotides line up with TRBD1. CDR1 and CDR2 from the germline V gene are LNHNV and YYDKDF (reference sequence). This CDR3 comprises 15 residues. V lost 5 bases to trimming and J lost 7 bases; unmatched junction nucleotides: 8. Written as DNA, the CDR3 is TGTGCCACCAGCGGCCCGGGACAGGGAGGTGAAAAACTGTTTTTT. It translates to CATSGPGQGGEKLFF.

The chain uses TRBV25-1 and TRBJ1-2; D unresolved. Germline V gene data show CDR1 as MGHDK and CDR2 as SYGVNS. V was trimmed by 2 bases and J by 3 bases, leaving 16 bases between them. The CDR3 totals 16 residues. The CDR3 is CASSELSVVPYYGYTF. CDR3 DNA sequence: TGTGCCAGCAGTGAACTTTCTGTTGTCCCATACTATGGCTACACCTTC.

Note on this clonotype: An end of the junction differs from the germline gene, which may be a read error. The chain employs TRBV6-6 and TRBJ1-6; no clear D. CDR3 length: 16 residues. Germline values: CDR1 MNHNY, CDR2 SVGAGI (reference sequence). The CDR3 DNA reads TGTGCCGGCAGACGTGAAGCTGCCTCCTATAATTCACCCCTCCACTTT. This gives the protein CAGRREAASYNSPLHF.

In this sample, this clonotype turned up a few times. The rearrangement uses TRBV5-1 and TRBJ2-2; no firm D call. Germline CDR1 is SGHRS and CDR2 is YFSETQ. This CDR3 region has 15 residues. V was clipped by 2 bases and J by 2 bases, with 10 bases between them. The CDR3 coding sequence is TGCGCCAGCAGCTTAGGGCGGATCAACACCGGGGAGCTGTTTTTT. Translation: CASSLGRINTGELFF.

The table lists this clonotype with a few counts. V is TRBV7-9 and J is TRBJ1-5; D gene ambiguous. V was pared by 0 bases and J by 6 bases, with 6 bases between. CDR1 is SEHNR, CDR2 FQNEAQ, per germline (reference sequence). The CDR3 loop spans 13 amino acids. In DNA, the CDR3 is TGTGCCAGCAGCTTAGCTATTGGTCAGCCCCAGCATTTT. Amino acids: CASSLAIGQPQHF.

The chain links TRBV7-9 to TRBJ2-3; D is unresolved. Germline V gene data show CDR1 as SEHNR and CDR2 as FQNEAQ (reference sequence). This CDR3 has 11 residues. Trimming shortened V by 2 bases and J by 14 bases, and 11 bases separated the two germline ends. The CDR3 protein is CASSLKSIPYF. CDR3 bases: TGTGCCAGCAGCTTAAAATCCATCCCGTATTTT.

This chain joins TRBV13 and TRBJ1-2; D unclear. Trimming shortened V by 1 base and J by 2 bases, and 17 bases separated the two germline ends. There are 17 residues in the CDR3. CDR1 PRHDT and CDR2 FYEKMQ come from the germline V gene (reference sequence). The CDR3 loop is CASSLAEDRETNYGYTF. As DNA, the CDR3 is TGTGCCAGCAGCTTAGCCGAGGATAGGGAAACCAACTATGGCTACACCTTC.